A single sample gave rise to the 3 T cell receptor beta chains below, sequenced in a study of CD8 T cells in Susac syndrome (dated 2019 in TCRdb). The library came from the immunoSEQ multiplex PCR assay. RNA was extracted using the RNeasy kit, and about 0.5 to 1 microgram was reverse transcribed with random hexamers. The public reads were quality trimmed at Q25 with fastp and then assembled into clones with MiXCR by TCRdb, keeping productive beta chains. Every CDR3 protein is listed once, alongside the most common genes and DNA of its rows. The sample table lists roughly 160,000 distinct CDR3 sequences, approximately 95% of them with a count of one. The biggest ten clones account for 0.12% of the sample. Input material: CD4+ T cells from PBMCs. The receptors derive from a human donor with Susac syndrome.

The chain carries TRBV2 and TRBJ2-5; D remains ambiguous. The V end lost 4 bases, the J end lost 2 bases, and 11 bases lay between the germline ends. The germline CDR1 and CDR2 sequences are SNHLY and FYNNEI. CDR3 length equals 14 residues. The CDR3 is CASSALRRQETQYF. CDR3 in DNA: TGTGCCAGCAGTGCTCTTCGACGACAAGAGACCCAGTACTTC. The full variable domain, its missing parts supplied by reference TRBV2 and TRBJ2-5, is EPEVTQTPSHQVTQMGQEVILRCVPISNHLYFYWYRQILGQKVEFLVSFYNNEISEKSEIFDDQFSVERPDGSNFTLKIRSTKLEDSAMYFCASSALRRQETQYFGPGTRLLVL.

CDR3 protein: CASSLWGLAGAPDNEQFF. CDR3 nucleotides: TGCGCCAGCAGCTTGTGGGGACTAGCGGGAGCTCCCGACAATGAGCAGTTCTTC. This chain joins TRBV5-1 and TRBJ2-1; TRBD2 agrees at 14 bases. The CDR3 loop spans 18 amino acids. Trimming at V came to 1 base and at J to 5 bases, leaving 8 bases not matched to a gene. Germline V gene lookup returns CDR1 SGHRS and CDR2 YFSETQ.

This clonotype was found once. The J gene is TRBJ2-5, the V gene TRBV1; the table's TRBD2 call for D was not verified on the DNA. TRBV1 is given as a pseudogene. The CDR3 runs 15 residues. The CDR3 nucleotides read TGCACCAGCAGCGAACCGGGAGGCGAGGGGGAGACCCAGTACTTC. It codes for CTSSEPGGEGETQYF.